This TCR beta chain is drawn from a study of human T cells and chemical hapten exposure (dated by TCRdb to the early 2020s). Regarding the complete study: For sensitization, 2% DPC in acetone was applied to a roughly 2 cm by roughly 2 cm area of upper inner arm skin. Libraries were pooled for sequencing, and per-sample TCR yields varied mainly because of small differences in library volumes within the pool. Blood samples were taken from patients before sensitization (week 0) and at 2, 6 and about 24 weeks after DPC sensitization. Patch testing on the upper back used Finn chambers containing 0.01% DPC, with scoring done after 6 days according to International Contact Dermatitis Research Group standards. Weekly therapeutic DPC doses were additionally applied to the scalp of patients throughout the roughly 23-week study period. The patient cohort, mostly female, included alopecia areata with under or over 50% scalp involvement, alopecia totalis and alopecia universalis. This study followed changes in the peripheral blood TCR repertoire in vivo during primary and secondary sensitization of alopecia patients to the hapten diphenylcyclopropenone (DPC). Blood for TCR sequencing was provided by twenty-nine alopecia patients at one to four time points (pre-sensitization, 2, 6 and 24 weeks).

This clonotype occurred once. What antigen it recognizes has not been identified. No per-base quality is available; no much larger clone lies one base away. A single read counts as weak evidence. Looking up the germline V gene (reference sequence) yields CDR1 SEHNR and CDR2 FQNEAQ. V lost 3 bases and J lost 4 bases, and the count of bases not matched to a germline gene is 6. From the cysteine up to the phenylalanine, the CDR3 has a length of 16 residues. Only the CDR3 DNA is retained, 48 bases long and in frame from the first base. Overall study outcomes, separate from this receptor: After repeated subsampling, the strength of the expansion versus patch-test correlation and the threshold at which it became significant changed. Alopecia, a presumed autoimmune disease, was present in all patients, so the immune response of the patients might differ from that of healthy individuals. The number of PT1 expanded TCRs positively correlated with patch test score, significant at thresholds 8, 16 and 32 but not 4. Expanded TCRs formed significantly more large CDR3 similarity clusters than pre-sensitization or healthy control sets, consistent with antigen-driven responses. DPC sensitization did not change the number of TCRs with a frequency above 1 in 1000, and there was no evidence of changes in global repertoire structure.

Libraries came from RACE. Sequencing was performed on a NextSeq 500. During library preparation, unique molecular identifiers were attached to individual cDNA molecules so that TCRs could be counted in a quantitative, reproducible way. For every blood RNA sample, sequencing covered both the TCR alpha and TCR beta chains. The paper's processing steps were these. Samples had a median of about 96,000 TCRs, with a range from 23,224 to 690,600. The Decombinator software suite was used to annotate V, J and CDR3 in the TCR reads. Every sample was subsampled to the same number of TCRs (28,000) for the PS versus PT1 abundance plots. TCRs were defined as expanded if absent before sensitization and observed at least eight times at the 2-week time point. Starting from the raw public reads, TCRdb applied fastp trimming at Q25, assembled clones with MiXCR and retained in-frame beta chains. Each CDR3 protein appears once, grouped with its most common genes and DNA. TCRdb, rather than the study authors, made the V and J calls. For this sample there are around 300,000 distinct CDR3 sequences; 4.5% to 5.5% appear just once. Over 7% of the sample goes to the ten largest clones.

The time point label, read with the paper, signifies: pre-sensitization, week 0. The intended sense of this specimen's treatment or condition label: therapeutic diphenylcyclopropenone sensitization with weekly scalp DPC. At every patch-test visit, the blood draw took place before the patch test was put on. Eligible patients were aged 18 to 70, diagnosed with alopecia, deemed suitable for DPC therapy, and excluded if pregnant. Total RNA was extracted from unfractionated whole blood collected in Tempus Blood RNA tubes. The sequencing used whole blood, collected in connection with sensitization to the hapten diphenylcyclopropenone (DPC). This TCR was sampled from a woman between 18 and 29 years old with alopecia areata. Some clones in this sample may be carry-over from other donors' samples. The sequence is built from TRBV7-9 and TRBJ2-2; 9 of the junction bases match TRBD1. In nucleotide form, the sequence is TGTGCCAGCAGCTTCAGAGGACAGGGGAGCACCGGGGAGCTGTTTTTT. Its coded protein is CASSFRGQGSTGELFF.